This T cell receptor beta chain was observed in a study of T cell clones after liver transplantation. Study in general: Post-transplant blood was tracked for graft-donor-reactive T cell clones identified in a pre-transplant mixed lymphocyte reaction. Timepoints were pre-transplant, pre-withdrawal, and after withdrawal was completed or failed.

Only in-frame clones appear in the TCRdb table, and some are missing; sequencing was by immunoSEQ multiplex PCR. The data hold 45,000 to 55,000 clones, with around 85% observed a single time. Germline V gives CDR1 SGHTA, CDR2 FQGNSA. V gave up 5 bases and J gave up 0 bases, with 11 bases separating them. This CDR3 is 14 amino acids long. Study-level findings and limits: Post-transplant time points were not standardized, so conclusions are preliminary.

There are many counts of this clone. As yet, its antigen is unknown. The material was CD4+ T cells from blood, obtained before liver transplant. The receptor comes from a human donor who received a liver transplant. V gene TRBV7-2 combines with J gene TRBJ2-7; D unclear. DNA for the CDR3: TGTGCCAGCAGCCCTCGACTTATCTCCTACGAGCAGTACTTC. Encoded protein: CASSPRLISYEQYF. Combining the CDR3 with reference TRBV7-2 and TRBJ2-7 gives the whole variable domain GAGVSQSPSNKVTEKGKDVELRCDPISGHTALYWYRQSLGQGLEFLIYFQGNSAPDKSGLPSDRFSAERTGGSVSTLTIQRTQQEDSAVYLCASSPRLISYEQYFGPGTRLTVT.